This T cell receptor (beta chain) is drawn from a study of CD8+CD57+ T cells in acquired aplastic anemia. As for the study in general: Sorted CD4+ and CD8+ cells yielded around 3.2 ug of DNA on average.

Previously, flow cytometry had revealed CD8+CD57+ cell expansion in the patients chosen for sequencing. A severe acquired aplastic anemia diagnosis applied to all patients. Blood came from patients not yet given any therapy. The CDR3 consists of 14 residues. Germline V gene lookup returns CDR1 SGHAT and CDR2 FQNNGV. This clonotype turned up a few times. Its antigen is unknown. A junction end diverges from the germline sequence, so it may reflect a read error. Study-wide results and caveats: There were over 25 CD8+ CDR3 sequences that occurred in both patients and controls.

TCR beta VDJ combinations and CDR3 sequences were profiled from genomic DNA. TCRdb reprocessed the reads via MiXCR and lists one record per CDR3 protein. The sample has fewer than 250,000 distinct CDR3 sequences; approximately 45% are singletons. The origin of this receptor is a human donor with aplastic anemia. The chain uses TRBV11-2 and TRBJ1-1; tentative D call: TRBD1 (5 bases). Sequencing input: sorted CD4+, CD8+, or CD8+CD57+ T cells (not recorded which) from PBMCs. The CDR3 DNA reads TGTGCCAGCAGCAGACTAGGTATGGGGACTGAAGCTTCCTTT. Protein sequence: CASSRLGMGTEASF.